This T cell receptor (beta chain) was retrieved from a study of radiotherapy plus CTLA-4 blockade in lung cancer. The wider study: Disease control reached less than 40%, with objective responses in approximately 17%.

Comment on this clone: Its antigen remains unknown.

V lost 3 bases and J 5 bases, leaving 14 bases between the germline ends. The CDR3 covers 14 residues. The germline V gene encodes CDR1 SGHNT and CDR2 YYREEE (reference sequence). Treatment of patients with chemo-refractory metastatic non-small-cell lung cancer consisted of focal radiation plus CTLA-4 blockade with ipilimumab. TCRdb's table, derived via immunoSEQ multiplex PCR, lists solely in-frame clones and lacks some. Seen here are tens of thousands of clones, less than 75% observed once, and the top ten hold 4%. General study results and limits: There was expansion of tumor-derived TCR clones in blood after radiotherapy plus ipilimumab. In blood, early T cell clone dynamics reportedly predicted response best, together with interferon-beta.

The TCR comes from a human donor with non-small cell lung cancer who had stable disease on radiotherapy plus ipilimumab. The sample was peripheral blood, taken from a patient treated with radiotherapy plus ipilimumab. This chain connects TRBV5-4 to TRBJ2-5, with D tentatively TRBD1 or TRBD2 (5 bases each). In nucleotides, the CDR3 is TGTGCCAGCAGCTCCACCTGGGGGTCGGAGACCCAGTACTTC. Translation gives CASSSTWGSETQYF.